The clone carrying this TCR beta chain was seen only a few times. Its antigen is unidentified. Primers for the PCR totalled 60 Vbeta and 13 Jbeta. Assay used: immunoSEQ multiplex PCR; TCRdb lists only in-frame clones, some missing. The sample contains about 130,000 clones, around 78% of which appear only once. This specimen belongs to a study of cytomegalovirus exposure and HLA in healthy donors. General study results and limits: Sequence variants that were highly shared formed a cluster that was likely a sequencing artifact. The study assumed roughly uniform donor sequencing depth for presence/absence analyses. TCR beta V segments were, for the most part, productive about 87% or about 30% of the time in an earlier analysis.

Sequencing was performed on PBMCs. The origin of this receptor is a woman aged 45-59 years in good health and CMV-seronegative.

CDR3 DNA: TGTGCCAGCAGCGCGTACAGGACGGATACGCAGTATTTT. It yields the protein CASSAYRTDTQYF. V gene TRBV9 combines with J gene TRBJ2-3; a possible D gene is TRBD1 (5 bases). This CDR3 is built from 13 residues. The ends were cut back, 3 bases at V and 6 bases at J, with 11 bases in the middle. Germline V lookup: CDR1 SGDLS, CDR2 YYNGEE.